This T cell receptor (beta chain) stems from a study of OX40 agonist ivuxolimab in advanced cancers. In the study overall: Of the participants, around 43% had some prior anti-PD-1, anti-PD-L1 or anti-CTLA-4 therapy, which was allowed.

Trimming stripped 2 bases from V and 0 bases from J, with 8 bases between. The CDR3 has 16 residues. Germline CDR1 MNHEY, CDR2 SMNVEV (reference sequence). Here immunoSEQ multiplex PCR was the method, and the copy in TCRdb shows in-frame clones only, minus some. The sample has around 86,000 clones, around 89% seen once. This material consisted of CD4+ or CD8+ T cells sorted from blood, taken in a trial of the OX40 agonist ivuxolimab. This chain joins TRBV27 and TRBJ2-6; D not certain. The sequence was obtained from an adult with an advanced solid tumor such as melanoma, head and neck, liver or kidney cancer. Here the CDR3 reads CASSLIQSSGANVLTF. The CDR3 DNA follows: TGTGCCAGCAGTTTAATACAGAGCTCTGGGGCCAACGTCCTGACTTTC.